The 14 T cell receptor beta chains in this list originate from one sample, sequenced in a study of cytomegalovirus exposure and HLA in healthy donors. The study ran its PCR with 60 Vbeta and 13 Jbeta primers. Sequencing used immunoSEQ multiplex PCR; TCRdb keeps in-frame clones, though not all of them. Found here are approximately 100,000 clones, around four fifths of them singletons; the top ten hold 4.1%. The sequenced sample was PBMCs. The source is a woman in her thirties or forties in good health and CMV-seropositive.

CDR3 in DNA: TGTGCCAGCAGGCCAGGTGGGCGGGACGGGGAGCTGTTTTTT. Translated: CASRPGGRDGELFF. The chain couples TRBV7-2 to TRBJ2-2, with D tentatively TRBD2 (6 bases). The CDR3 loop spans 14 amino acids. V was trimmed by 6 bases and J by 7 bases, leaving 15 bases between them. CDR1 is SGHTA and CDR2 is FQGNSA in the germline V gene.

This chain joins TRBV6-1 and TRBJ1-2; D not certain. This CDR3 comprises 11 residues. Germline lookup yields CDR1 MNHNS and CDR2 SASEGT. V shed 8 bases and J shed 0 bases, with 4 bases lying between them. The CDR3 nucleotides read TGTGCCAGCCGAGCTAACTATGGCTACACCTTC. Its translation: CASRANYGYTF.

The rearrangement links TRBV7-2 to TRBJ1-2; a weak D match, TRBD1 (6 bases). Germline CDR1 and CDR2: SGHTA and FQGNSA. V gave up 2 bases and J gave up 4 bases, with 11 bases separating them. The CDR3 is 14 residues long. The CDR3 DNA follows: TGTGCCAGCAGCTTATCAGGGGCGACCTATGGCTACACCTTC. This sequence encodes CASSLSGATYGYTF.

The CDR3, as DNA: TGTGCCAGCAGTTTACTGGGGGGGCTGGGTCAGCCCCAGCATTTT. This gives the protein CASSLLGGLGQPQHF. The rearrangement uses TRBV27 and TRBJ1-5; TRBD1 is a possible D gene (6 bases). Germline loops: CDR1 MNHEY, CDR2 SMNVEV (reference sequence). Trimming took off 2 bases at V and 6 bases at J, with 14 bases between the two ends. CDR3 length: 15 residues.

The V and J genes are TRBV5-6 and TRBJ1-5; D is perhaps TRBD1 (5 bases). The CDR3 length is 16 residues. V lost 0 bases and J 0 bases, leaving 10 bases between the germline ends. The germline gives CDR1 SGHDT, CDR2 YYEEEE. The CDR3 nucleotides are TGTGCCAGCAGCTTGGGTCAGGGCTATAGCAATCAGCCCCAGCATTTT. It codes for CASSLGQGYSNQPQHF.

The gene calls are TRBV6-1 and TRBJ2-7; TRBD2 aligns across 11 bases. The CDR3 has 15 amino acids. Germline CDR1 reads MNHNS; CDR2 reads SASEGT. V was clipped by 5 bases and J by 2 bases; unmatched bases: 5. The CDR3 spells CASSLLAGVPYEQYF. CDR3 coding DNA: TGTGCCAGCAGTTTACTAGCGGGAGTCCCCTACGAGCAGTACTTC.

J is TRBJ2-7 and V is TRBV7-6, with 11 nucleotides matching TRBD2. The V segment lost 5 bases and the J segment 6 bases; nucleotides outside the gene matches: 6. The germline V gene encodes CDR1 SGHVS and CDR2 FNYEAQ. The CDR3 loop spans 14 amino acids. The CDR3 DNA is TGTGCCAGCAGCCTACTAGCGGGAGATCGCGAGCAGTACTTC. It specifies CASSLLAGDREQYF.

The chain uses TRBV6-5 and TRBJ1-1, with 8 bases fitting TRBD1. Trimming took 6 bases from V and 0 from J; bases not matched to a gene: 6. CDR1 and CDR2 (germline): MNHEY, SVGAGI. The CDR3 length is 15 residues. The chain's CDR3 is CASSRQGIMNTEAFF. For the CDR3, the DNA is TGTGCCAGCAGCCGACAGGGGATTATGAACACTGAAGCTTTCTTT.

This clone has only a few counts. This chain joins TRBV28 and TRBJ2-7; 7 nucleotides match TRBD1. The CDR3 loop spans 14 amino acids. V lost 6 bases and J lost 3; bases outside the gene matches: 8. Germline V gene data show CDR1 as MDHEN and CDR2 as SYDVKM. CDR3 sequence: CASSLTGYNYEQYF. DNA for the CDR3: TGTGCCAGCAGCCTGACAGGGTATAACTACGAGCAGTACTTC.

The rearrangement joins TRBV11-3 to TRBJ2-1, with no clear D. V was shortened by 0 bases and J by 2 bases, with 8 bases between the two germline ends. The germline V gene encodes CDR1 SGHNT and CDR2 YENEEA. CDR3 length equals 15 residues. CDR3 sequence: CASSLDRSAYNEQFF. Here the CDR3 DNA reads TGTGCCAGCAGCTTAGATCGGTCGGCCTACAATGAGCAGTTCTTC.

V gene TRBV5-1 combines with J gene TRBJ2-6, with 11 bases lining up with TRBD2. The V gene's germline CDR1 is SGHRS and CDR2 YFSETQ. J lost 0 bases, V lost 2 bases, and 10 bases had no gene match. This CDR3 comprises 20 residues. The CDR3 sequence: CASSLPGLAEVVSGANVLTF. Here the CDR3 DNA reads TGCGCCAGCAGCTTACCGGGACTAGCGGAAGTGGTCTCTGGGGCCAACGTCCTGACTTTC. Full variable domain (outside the CDR3, taken from reference TRBV5-1 and TRBJ2-6): KAGVTQTPRYLIKTRGQQVTLSCSPISGHRSVSWYQQTPGQGLQFLFEYFSETQRNKGNFPGRFSGRQFSNSRSEMNVSTLELGDSALYLCASSLPGLAEVVSGANVLTFGAGSRLTVL.

This clone was seen only a few times. The genes are TRBV27 and TRBJ2-5, with 11 bases aligning to TRBD1. TRBJ2-7 matches the DNA end more closely, so the J call is doubtful. There are 15 residues in the CDR3. Germline V gene data show CDR1 as MNHEY and CDR2 as SMNVEV (reference sequence). CDR3 sequence (DNA): TGTGCCAGCAGACGAGGGACAGGGGGAAACTACGAGCAGTACTTC. It is translated as CASRRGTGGNYEQYF.

This chain connects TRBV6-1 to TRBJ2-6, with D hard to call. V was pared by 5 bases and J by 0 bases, with 8 bases between. The CDR3 extends over 15 amino acids. In germline, CDR1 is MNHNS, CDR2 SASEGT. In DNA, the CDR3 is TGTGCCAGCAGTTCACAGTTCTCTGGGGCCAACGTCCTGACTTTC. Amino acids: CASSSQFSGANVLTF.

The chain links TRBV5-1 to TRBJ2-2; TRBD2 might be the D (5 bases). Germline assignment: CDR1 SGHRS and CDR2 YFSETQ. The CDR3 is made up of 17 amino acids. V gave up 3 bases and J gave up 6 bases, with 21 bases separating them. In DNA form, the CDR3 reads TGCGCCAGCAGCTGGGAGCCGGAACTCTCTATGTCCGGGGAGCTGTTTTTT. Translated: CASSWEPELSMSGELFF.